Presented here are 26 T cell receptor beta chains from one specimen sequenced in a study of beta chain features in type 1 diabetes listed by TCRdb under 2018. What these receptors recognize is not known. Libraries were constructed by the immunoSEQ multiplex PCR assay. The High Capacity cDNA Reverse Transcription Kit was used to reverse transcribe all of the isolated RNA, meaning that expressed TCRB transcripts were what got sequenced. TCRdb retrieved this table from immuneACCESS and kept in-frame rearrangements only. Not all clones are present; in checked studies, unresolved V genes account for under half, and no reason is known for the remainder. The sample has around 360,000 clones on record, roughly 12% of them singletons. The top ten clonotypes cover 0.008% to 0.011% of the sample. Study-wide findings and limitations: Type 1 diabetes patients showed a moderate but significant shortening of TCRB CDR3 length in all four CD4+ subsets.

The sample comprised naive CD4+ T cells from blood. The intended sense of this specimen's cell subset or site label: true naive CD4+ T cells. The receptors come from a young woman with type 1 diabetes.

This chain links TRBV7-9 with TRBJ2-3, with unresolved D. The length of the CDR3 is 18 residues. Between the trimmed V and J ends, which lost 3 bases and 0 bases, there was a span of 19 bases. Germline CDR1 SEHNR, CDR2 FQNEAQ (reference sequence). Here the CDR3 DNA reads TGTGCCAGCAGCTTGCCCAAGCTGAGACTTAAGAGCACAGATACGCAGTATTTT. Translated, it gives CASSLPKLRLKSTDTQYF.

V and J are TRBV30 and TRBJ2-4; perhaps TRBD1 as D (6 bases). The CDR3 has 16 amino acids. Germline V lookup: CDR1 GTSNPN, CDR2 SVGIG (reference sequence). V lost 1 base, J lost 1 base, and 14 bases lay in between. In DNA form, the CDR3 reads TGTGCCTGGAGTGGTCGGGATACAGGGGCCAAAAACATTCAGTACTTC. Translation: CAWSGRDTGAKNIQYF.

The rearrangement joins TRBV7-6 to TRBJ1-2; TRBD1 agrees at 7 bases. This CDR3 region has 16 residues. The junction had 13 bases not matched to a gene; V was cut back by 5 bases and J by 4 bases. The germline gives CDR1 SGHVS, CDR2 FNYEAQ. The CDR3 DNA reads as TGTGCCAGCAGCGGTACCGGACAGGCTTTCGGCTATGGCTACACCTTC. Protein: CASSGTGQAFGYGYTF.

This chain connects TRBV18 to TRBJ2-7, with 7 bases fitting TRBD2. This CDR3 region has 16 residues. Unmatched junction bases numbered 14, after V lost 3 bases and J lost 6 bases. CDR1 and CDR2 from the germline V gene are KGHSH and LQKENI. This CDR3 reads CASSPGGSLQEGEQYF. CDR3 DNA sequence: TGTGCCAGCTCACCGGGCGGGAGCCTCCAAGAAGGCGAGCAGTACTTC. Supplemented by reference TRBV18 and TRBJ2-7, the full variable domain reads NAGVMQNPRHLVRRRGQEARLRCSPMKGHSHVYWYRQLPEEGLKFMVYLQKENIIDESGMPKERFSAEFPKEGPSILRIQQVVRGDSAAYFCASSPGGSLQEGEQYFGPGTRLTVT.

This chain connects TRBV9 to TRBJ2-3; D not certain. The CDR3 runs to 17 residues. In germline, CDR1 is SGDLS, CDR2 YYNGEE. V was cut by 0 bases and J by 4 bases, with 18 bases left in between. CDR3 in amino acids: CASSVVSFGLHADTQYF. The CDR3 coding sequence is TGTGCCAGCAGCGTAGTATCCTTCGGGTTACACGCAGATACGCAGTATTTT.

CDR3 in amino acids: CASSSKLAGGMEETQYF. In DNA, the CDR3 is TGTGCCAGCAGCTCCAAACTAGCGGGGGGGATGGAAGAGACCCAGTACTTC. J is TRBJ2-5 and V is TRBV5-4; 13 bases are a match to TRBD2. The length of the CDR3 is 17 residues. Unmatched junction bases numbered 8, after V lost 3 bases and J lost 3 bases. CDR1 SGHNT and CDR2 YYREEE come from the germline V gene (reference sequence).

This clone was observed a handful of times. The chain has TRBV7-9 and TRBJ2-5, with 9 bases that match TRBD2. Germline CDR1 is SEHNR and CDR2 is FQNEAQ (reference sequence). This CDR3 region has 15 residues. V lost 3 bases, J lost 5 bases, and 7 bases stayed unmatched. CDR3 in amino acids: CASSLPSGVGETQYF. The CDR3 region has the DNA TGTGCCAGCAGCTTGCCTAGCGGGGTTGGGGAGACCCAGTACTTC.

This chain uses TRBV18 with TRBJ2-3; TRBD1 aligns across 10 bases. The CDR3 is made up of 15 amino acids. The germline CDR1 and CDR2 sequences are KGHSH and LQKENI. V lost 6 bases, J lost 6 bases, and 9 bases stayed unmatched. CDR3 amino acids: CASSRGQGPIDTQYF. The DNA for the CDR3 is TGTGCCAGCTCTAGGGGACAGGGGCCCATCGATACGCAGTATTTT.

The DNA of the CDR3 is TGTGCCAGCCTACCTTTAGGGAGGTTGGGGGAGCAGTACTTC. Translating it yields CASLPLGRLGEQYF. This chain links TRBV2 with TRBJ2-7, with D perhaps matching TRBD2 (6 bases). The V gene's germline CDR1 is SNHLY and CDR2 FYNNEI. V dropped 8 bases and J dropped 7 bases, with 21 bases sitting between them. This CDR3 region has 14 residues.

A remark on this clone: At the DNA level, this CDR3 is encoded by other sequences in the same sample as well. The chain is built from TRBV28 and TRBJ1-4; D remains unclear. V lost 2 bases to trimming and J lost 7 bases, with 2 bases between them. This CDR3 is 11 amino acids long. The germline CDR1 and CDR2 sequences are MDHEN and SYDVKM. The CDR3 bases are TGTGCCAGCAGTTTACGTGAAAAACTGTTTTTT. Translation: CASSLREKLFF.

In this sample, this clone turned up once. The chain joins TRBV7-3 to TRBJ2-3, with TRBD1 as a possible D gene (6 bases). The CDR3 sequence is 16 residues long. V lost 2 bases and J 0 bases, leaving 12 bases between the germline ends. Germline assignment: CDR1 SGHTA and CDR2 FQGTGA. The CDR3 region is CASSLLGHPSTDTQYF. CDR3 DNA sequence: TGTGCCAGCAGCTTACTGGGACACCCTAGCACAGATACGCAGTATTTT.

The chain recombines TRBV29-1 with TRBJ2-7; D is perhaps TRBD1 (5 bases). This CDR3 has 13 amino acids. The germline V gene encodes CDR1 SQVTM and CDR2 ANQGSEA. Between the trimmed V and J ends, which lost 2 bases and 1 base, there was a span of 9 bases. CDR3 bases: TGCAGCGTTGAACACCAGGGTTCCTACGAGCAGTACTTC. Translated: CSVEHQGSYEQYF.

This clone was seen more than once but under ten times. V gene TRBV7-2 combines with J gene TRBJ1-5; D is possibly TRBD1 (5 bases). There are 14 residues in the CDR3. The germline V gene encodes CDR1 SGHTA and CDR2 FQGNSA. The V and J ends lost 0 bases and 6 bases respectively, with 9 bases between them. The CDR3 loop is CASSLAEGTQPQHF. DNA of the CDR3: TGTGCCAGCAGCTTAGCGGAGGGGACTCAGCCCCAGCATTTT.

This clone has only a few counts. The same CDR3 arises from other DNA sequences in this sample as well. J is TRBJ2-5 and V is TRBV7-2; no firm D call. The CDR3 sequence is 12 residues long. V dropped 6 bases and J dropped 0 bases, with 5 bases sitting between them. Per germline, CDR1 SGHTA and CDR2 FQGNSA. CDR3 in DNA: TGTGCCAGCAGTTCGTACCAAGAGACCCAGTACTTC. Protein product: CASSSYQETQYF.

This clone was observed a few times. The rearrangement joins TRBV9 to TRBJ2-1; 8 positions agree with TRBD2. The CDR3 runs to 16 residues. V lost 0 bases to trimming and J lost 0 bases; unmatched junction nucleotides: 2. Germline V lookup: CDR1 SGDLS, CDR2 YYNGEE. The CDR3 here is CASSVALAGSYNEQFF. The CDR3 region has the DNA TGTGCCAGCAGCGTAGCTCTAGCGGGCTCCTACAATGAGCAGTTCTTC.

The V and J genes are TRBV28 and TRBJ2-7, with TRBD1 matching 7 bases. V trimming: 3 bases; J trimming: 6 bases; junction bases outside the gene matches: 8. Germline V lookup: CDR1 MDHEN, CDR2 SYDVKM. The CDR3 is 14 residues long. DNA of the CDR3: TGTGCCAGCAGTTTGGATAGGGGGCTTATCGAGCAGTACTTC. Its translation: CASSLDRGLIEQYF.

In its sample, this clone was seen a few times. The V call is TRBV30, the J call TRBJ2-7, with TRBD1 identical over 7 bases. The CDR3 sequence is 15 residues long. The V and J ends lost 5 bases and 3 bases, in that order; junction bases with no gene match: 13. The V gene's germline CDR1 is GTSNPN and CDR2 SVGIG (reference sequence). CDR3 residues: CAWRKIRDSLYEQYF. CDR3 in DNA: TGTGCCTGGCGCAAGATCCGGGACAGCCTCTACGAGCAGTACTTC.

Only a few counts were recorded for this clone. V and J are TRBV13 and TRBJ1-2; tentative D call: TRBD1 (5 bases). The CDR3 has 13 amino acids. Germline V gene lookup returns CDR1 PRHDT and CDR2 FYEKMQ (reference sequence). The V end lost 4 bases, the J end lost 8 bases, and 14 bases lay between the germline ends. The CDR3 region is CASSWQGGNGYTF. In DNA, the CDR3 is TGTGCCAGCAGCTGGCAGGGAGGAAACGGCTACACCTTC.

This clone was picked up a small number of times. J is TRBJ2-7 and V is TRBV10-3, with 7 bases matching TRBD1. J gave up 3 bases and V 10 bases, and 12 bases lay outside the gene matches. Germline V lookup: CDR1 ENHRY, CDR2 SYGVKD. The length of the CDR3 is 14 residues. Here the CDR3 DNA reads TGTGCCACCCAGACAGGGTTGGGGGACTACGAGCAGTACTTC. This codes for CATQTGLGDYEQYF.

The rearrangement uses TRBV29-1 and TRBJ1-1; D remains unclear. Per germline, CDR1 SQVTM and CDR2 ANQGSEA. The CDR3 contains 10 residues. Trimming left V 8 bases short and J 3 bases short, with 7 bases between. The CDR3 DNA sequence: TGCAGCTTCTTCGACACTGAAGCTTTCTTT. The encoded protein is CSFFDTEAFF.

This clone turned up a few times. The chain joins TRBV5-1 to TRBJ2-3; the D gene is possibly TRBD2 (5 bases). V was cut by 0 bases and J by 2 bases, with 13 bases left in between. Germline values: CDR1 SGHRS, CDR2 YFSETQ. The CDR3 spans 16 residues. The CDR3 bases are TGCGCCAGCAGCTTGGTATTAGCGCCTAACACAGATACGCAGTATTTT. Translating gives CASSLVLAPNTDTQYF.

This clone was seen once. The V gene is TRBV5-6, the J gene TRBJ1-2, with 10 bases aligning to TRBD1. CDR3 length equals 16 residues. The V gene end was trimmed by 0 bases and the J gene end by 4 bases; junction bases not matched to a gene: 6. Germline V gene sequence: CDR1 SGHDT, CDR2 YYEEEE. CDR3 coding DNA: TGTGCCAGCAGCTTGGTCGGGGACAGGGGAGTCTATGGCTACACCTTC. It yields the protein CASSLVGDRGVYGYTF.

This clone appeared a few times. The genes are TRBV6-4 and TRBJ1-4; D is perhaps TRBD1 (5 bases). This CDR3 has 15 residues. CDR1 and CDR2 from the germline V gene are MRHNA and SNTAGT. V lost 4 bases to trimming and J lost 8 bases, with 17 bases between them. Here the CDR3 DNA reads TGTGCCAGCAGTGGCGGGGCAGCGCCGAAAGAAAAACTGTTTTTT. Its translation is CASSGGAAPKEKLFF.

This clone was picked up a small number of times. The same CDR3 arises from other DNA sequences in this sample as well. This sequence joins TRBV7-2 and TRBJ1-5; D unclear. Deletions cut 5 bases from V and 7 bases from J, with 12 bases between. The CDR3 totals 13 residues. Looked up from germline, CDR1 is SGHTA and CDR2 is FQGNSA. CDR3 sequence: CASSPRVGQPQHF. The DNA of the CDR3 is TGTGCCAGCAGCCCCCGCGTGGGCCAGCCCCAGCATTTT.

The rearrangement links TRBV7-9 to TRBJ1-1; 8 bases line up with TRBD1. The CDR3 contains 15 residues. Germline V CDR1 and CDR2: SEHNR, FQNEAQ (reference sequence). The ends lost 1 base at V and 3 bases at J; junction bases unmatched: 4. CDR3: CASSLDAGGYTEAFF. CDR3 DNA: TGTGCCAGCAGCTTAGATGCAGGGGGCTACACTGAAGCTTTCTTT.

There are a few counts of this clone. The chain uses TRBV27 and TRBJ2-7; tentatively, D is TRBD2 (6 bases). Trimming removed 5 bases at V and 7 bases at J, with 21 bases between. The V gene's germline CDR1 is MNHEY and CDR2 SMNVEV (reference sequence). The CDR3 runs to 15 residues. CDR3: CASSTPGLSAWEQYF. DNA for the CDR3: TGTGCCAGCAGTACGCCGGGACTGAGTGCGTGGGAGCAGTACTTC.